Listed below are T cell receptor beta chains from one sample, sequenced in a study. MiXCR, run by TCRdb on the RT-PCR reads, gives a single entry per CDR3 protein. The sample holds fewer than 800,000 distinct CDR3 sequences, 11% to 15% seen once. The sequencing input was memory CD4+ T cells from blood. The receptors stem from a female donor in good health, serving as a healthy control. Both conserved end residues are part of each CDR3. A D gene is named only where the DNA matches it firmly. Rows may omit the clone size; those that give it use once, few, many or a size class.

D	J	size	V	CDR3	DNA
NA	TRBJ1-5	NA	TRBV20-1	CSASGLQDQPQHF	TGCAGTGCTTCTGGACTACAAGATCAGCCCCAGCATTTT
TRBD1	TRBJ2-5	many	TRBV7-2	CASKQTGANQETQYF	TGTGCCAGCAAACAGACAGGGGCGAACCAAGAGACCCAGTACTTC
NA	TRBJ2-3	many	TRBV10-3	CAISPGVSSNADTQYF	TGTGCCATCAGCCCCGGGGTGTCCAGCAACGCAGATACGCAGTATTTT
NA	TRBJ1-1	NA	TRBV20-1	CSARGQHGLNTEAFF	TGCAGTGCTAGAGGGCAACACGGGTTGAACACTGAAGCTTTCTTT
NA	TRBJ2-2	NA	TRBV3-1	CASSQGVGAGELFF	TGTGCCAGCAGCCAAGGTGTAGGGGCCGGGGAGCTGTTTTTT
NA	TRBJ1-2	many	TRBV29-1	CSVPTGLHGYTF	TGCAGCGTACCGACGGGCCTCCATGGCTACACCTTC
NA	TRBJ1-1	few	TRBV20-1	CSASAGHLNTEAFF	TGCAGTGCTTCTGCGGGACATCTGAACACTGAAGCTTTCTTT
TRBD1	TRBJ1-1	once	TRBV6-6	CASSQPGGTEAFF	TGTGCCAGCTCTCAACCAGGGGGCACTGAAGCTTTCTTT
NA	TRBJ2-1	NA	TRBV2	CASSVKAGLDEQFF	TGTGCCAGCAGCGTTAAAGCAGGGTTGGATGAGCAGTTCTTC
NA	TRBJ2-7	NA	TRBV4-2	CASSHYGTYDYEQYF	TGTGCCAGCAGCCATTACGGGACCTATGATTACGAGCAGTACTTC
TRBD1	TRBJ1-5	NA	TRBV6-5	CASREGGRGGNQPQHF	TGTGCCAGCAGAGAAGGGGGCAGGGGAGGTAATCAGCCCCAGCATTTT
NA	TRBJ2-7	NA	TRBV4-2	CASSTGLGYEQYF	TGTGCCAGCAGCACGGGGCTAGGCTACGAGCAGTACTTC
NA	TRBJ1-3	NA	TRBV20-1	CSAGGDGFSSSGNTIYF	TGCAGTGCTGGAGGAGATGGGTTTTCCAGCTCTGGAAACACCATATATTTT
NA	TRBJ2-7	few	TRBV24-1	CATSDAETYEQYF	TGTGCCACCAGTGACGCAGAAACCTACGAGCAGTACTTC
TRBD1	TRBJ1-1	few	TRBV28	CASSPQGAGEGTEAFF	TGTGCCAGCAGCCCACAGGGGGCCGGTGAGGGCACTGAAGCTTTCTTT
NA	TRBJ2-4	many	TRBV7-2	CASSLPGLDIQYF	TGTGCCAGCAGCTTACCGGGACTTGACATTCAGTACTTC
NA	TRBJ1-3	once	TRBV18	CASRQVSGNTIYF	TGTGCCAGCCGCCAGGTCTCTGGAAACACCATATATTTT
TRBD1	TRBJ2-5	once	TRBV28	CASTAQGATGIGTQYF	TGTGCCAGCACGGCCCAGGGGGCTACGGGAATAGGGACCCAGTACTTC
NA	TRBJ1-2	few	TRBV4-3	CASSRSRVEFAPKAF	TGCGCCAGCAGCCGGTCCCGAGTCGAATTTGCCCCGAAGGCCTTC
NA	TRBJ1-5	few	TRBV20-1	CSARGTPNSNQPQHF	TGCAGTGCTAGGGGGACACCCAATAGCAATCAGCCCCAGCATTTT
TRBD1	TRBJ1-1	few	TRBV20-1	CSASGQGGSEAFF	TGCAGTGCTAGTGGACAGGGGGGTTCTGAAGCTTTCTTT
NA	TRBJ1-6	few	TRBV18	CASSPDTNSPLHF	TGTGCCAGCTCACCCGACACGAATTCACCCCTCCACTTT
NA	TRBJ2-7	few	TRBV5-5	CASSLDGNSYEQYF	TGTGCCAGCAGCTTGGACGGGAACTCCTACGAGCAGTACTTC
NA	TRBJ1-2	few	TRBV6-1	CASSERQPNYGYTF	TGTGCCAGCAGTGAGAGACAGCCTAACTATGGCTACACCTTC
TRBD2	TRBJ2-7	many	TRBV10-3	CAISEVAGVYEQYF	TGTGCCATCAGTGAGGTAGCGGGAGTGTACGAGCAGTACTTC
NA	TRBJ1-1	many	TRBV12-3/TRBV12-4	CASSLQGWGTEAFF	TGTGCCAGCAGCTTACAGGGTTGGGGAACTGAAGCTTTCTTT
NA	TRBJ2-7	NA	TRBV9	CASSDPGFEQYF	TGTGCCAGCAGCGATCCCGGGTTCGAGCAGTACTTC
NA	TRBJ2-7	few	TRBV20-1	CSAPVGFEQYF	TGCAGTGCCCCCGTTGGCTTCGAGCAGTACTTC
TRBD2	TRBJ2-3	many	TRBV7-2	CASSSYRGGSLDTQYF	TGTGCCAGCAGCTCGTATCGGGGGGGATCCTTGGATACGCAGTATTTT
NA	TRBJ1-3	NA	TRBV12-3/TRBV12-4	CASSLRGVEGNTIYF	TGTGCCAGCAGTTTACGGGGGGTAGAAGGAAACACCATATATTTT
NA	TRBJ2-2	NA	TRBV9	CASSTTTGAGELFF	TGTGCCAGCAGCACAACTACAGGTGCCGGGGAGCTGTTTTTT
NA	TRBJ1-3	many	TRBV5-1	CASSLGREDTIYF	TGCGCCAGCAGCTTGGGTAGGGAAGACACCATATATTTT
TRBD1	TRBJ1-2	many	TRBV4-3	CASSQVIITGTGSYGYTF	TGCGCCAGCAGCCAAGTAATTATAACTGGGACAGGTAGCTATGGCTACACCTTC
TRBD1	TRBJ2-3	few	TRBV11-1	CASSHRTGAITDTQYF	TGTGCCAGCAGCCATAGGACAGGGGCGATCACAGATACGCAGTATTTT
TRBD1	TRBJ2-7	few	TRBV29-1	CSVGAVDRVPYEQYF	TGCAGCGTTGGGGCGGTAGACAGGGTTCCCTACGAGCAGTACTTC
NA	TRBJ2-2	once	TRBV24-1	CATSDPFNTGELFF	TGTGCCACCAGTGATCCCTTCAACACCGGGGAGCTGTTTTTT
TRBD1	TRBJ1-2	many	TRBV10-3	CAISITGTEYGYTF	TGTGCCATCAGCATTACCGGGACAGAGTATGGCTACACCTTC
NA	TRBJ2-7	NA	TRBV7-9	CASSLFKRNYEQYF	TGTGCCAGCAGCTTATTCAAGCGGAATTACGAGCAGTACTTC
TRBD2	TRBJ2-3	NA	TRBV12-3/TRBV12-4	CASMQAGRVDTQYF	TGTGCCAGCATGCAAGCGGGGCGGGTAGATACGCAGTATTTT
NA	TRBJ2-1	NA	TRBV15	CATSREGAGYNEQFF	TGTGCCACCAGCAGAGAGGGGGCGGGGTACAATGAGCAGTTCTTC
TRBD1	TRBJ2-1	NA	TRBV24-1	CATGHRGPDEQFF	TGTGCCACCGGACACAGGGGGCCAGATGAGCAGTTCTTC
TRBD1	TRBJ1-3	once	TRBV19	CASSASGTGLLSGNTIYF	TGTGCCAGTAGTGCCTCCGGGACAGGCCTCCTCTCTGGAAACACCATATATTTT
TRBD1	TRBJ1-4	NA	TRBV28	CASSLIQGQGVTNEKLFF	TGTGCCAGCAGTTTAATCCAGGGACAGGGAGTAACTAATGAAAAACTGTTTTTT
TRBD1	TRBJ2-5	few	TRBV6-6	CASSRGRLGTQETQYF	TGTGCCAGCAGCAGGGGGCGATTGGGGACCCAAGAGACCCAGTACTTC
NA	TRBJ1-6	many	TRBV7-2	CASSERDVLLPLHF	TGTGCCAGCAGCGAGCGGGACGTGCTCCTTCCCCTCCACTTT
NA	TRBJ2-5	few	TRBV4-3	CASSQGNRAGETQYF	TGCGCCAGCAGCCAAGGAAACAGGGCCGGGGAGACCCAGTACTTC
NA	TRBJ1-1	NA	TRBV6-5	CASSSLSGVEAFF	TGTGCCAGCAGTTCACTTTCAGGGGTGGAAGCTTTCTTT
NA	TRBJ1-1	NA	TRBV6-5	CASSRNQERNTEAFF	TGTGCCAGCAGCAGAAATCAAGAACGGAACACTGAAGCTTTCTTT
NA	TRBJ1-2	NA	TRBV12-3/TRBV12-4	CASGGGRVSYGYTF	TGTGCCAGCGGGGGTGGGAGGGTGAGCTATGGCTACACCTTC
TRBD1	TRBJ1-2	few	TRBV27	CASRDLPGQGPYGYTF	TGTGCCAGCAGAGACCTCCCGGGACAGGGTCCCTATGGCTACACCTTC
NA	TRBJ1-2	many	TRBV6-5	CASSYSEQGGHGYTF	TGTGCCAGCAGTTACTCGGAACAGGGCGGACATGGCTACACCTTC
NA	TRBJ2-5	many	TRBV5-5	CASSLVGAPETQYF	TGTGCCAGCAGCTTGGTCGGCGCACCAGAGACCCAGTACTTC
NA	TRBJ2-7	few	TRBV20-1	CSAREHSFYEQYF	TGCAGTGCTAGAGAACATAGTTTTTACGAGCAGTACTTC
NA	TRBJ1-1	NA	TRBV6-2/TRBV6-3	CASSYSWSGATEAFF	TGTGCCAGCAGTTACTCCTGGTCGGGGGCCACTGAAGCTTTCTTT
TRBD2	TRBJ2-1	NA	TRBV18	CASSTTLAEHYNEQFF	TGTGCCAGCTCAACCACGCTAGCGGAGCATTACAATGAGCAGTTCTTC
NA	TRBJ1-6	NA	TRBV27	CASSYSGMSPLHF	TGTGCCAGCAGTTATTCAGGGATGTCACCCCTCCACTTT
TRBD1	TRBJ2-7	NA	TRBV7-2	CASSSGQGVNEQYF	TGTGCCAGCAGCTCGGGACAGGGGGTGAACGAGCAGTACTTC